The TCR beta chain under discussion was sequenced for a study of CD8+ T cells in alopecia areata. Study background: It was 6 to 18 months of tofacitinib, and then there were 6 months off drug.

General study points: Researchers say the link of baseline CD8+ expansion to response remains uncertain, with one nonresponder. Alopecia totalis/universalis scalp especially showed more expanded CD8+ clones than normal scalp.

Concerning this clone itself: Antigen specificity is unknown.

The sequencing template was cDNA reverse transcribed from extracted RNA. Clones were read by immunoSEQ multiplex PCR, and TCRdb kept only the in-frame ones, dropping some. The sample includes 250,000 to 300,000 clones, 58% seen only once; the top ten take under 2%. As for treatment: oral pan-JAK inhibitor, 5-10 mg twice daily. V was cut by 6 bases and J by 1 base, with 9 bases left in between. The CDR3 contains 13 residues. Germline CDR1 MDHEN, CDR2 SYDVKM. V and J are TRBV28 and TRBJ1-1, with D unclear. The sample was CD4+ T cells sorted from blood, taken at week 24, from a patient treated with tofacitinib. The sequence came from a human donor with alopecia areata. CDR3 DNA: TGTGCCAGCAGCAGACCTTCGAACACTGAAGCTTTCTTT. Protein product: CASSRPSNTEAFF.